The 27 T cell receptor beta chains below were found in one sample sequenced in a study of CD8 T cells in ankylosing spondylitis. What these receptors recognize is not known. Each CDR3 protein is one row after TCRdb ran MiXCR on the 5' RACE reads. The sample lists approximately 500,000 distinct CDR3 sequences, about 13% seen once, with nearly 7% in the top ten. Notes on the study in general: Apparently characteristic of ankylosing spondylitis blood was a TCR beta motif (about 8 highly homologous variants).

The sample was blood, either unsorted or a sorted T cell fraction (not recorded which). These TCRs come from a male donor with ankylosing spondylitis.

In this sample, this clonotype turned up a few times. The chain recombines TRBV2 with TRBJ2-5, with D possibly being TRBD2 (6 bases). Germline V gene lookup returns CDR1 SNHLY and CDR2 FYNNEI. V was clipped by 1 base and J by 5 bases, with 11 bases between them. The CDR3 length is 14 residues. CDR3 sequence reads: CASSEVTSTETQYF. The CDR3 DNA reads TGTGCCAGCAGTGAAGTTACTAGCACCGAGACCCAGTACTTC.

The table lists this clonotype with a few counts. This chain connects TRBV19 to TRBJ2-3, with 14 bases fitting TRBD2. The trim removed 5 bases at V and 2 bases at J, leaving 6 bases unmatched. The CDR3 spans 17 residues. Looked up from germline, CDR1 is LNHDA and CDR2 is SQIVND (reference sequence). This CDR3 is CASSPGLAGGPTDTQYF. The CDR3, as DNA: TGTGCCAGTAGTCCAGGACTAGCGGGAGGACCCACAGATACGCAGTATTTT.

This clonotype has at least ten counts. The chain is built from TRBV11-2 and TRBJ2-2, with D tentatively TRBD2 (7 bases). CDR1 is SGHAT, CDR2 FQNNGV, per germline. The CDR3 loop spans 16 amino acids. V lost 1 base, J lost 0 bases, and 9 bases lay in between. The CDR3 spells CASSLVGGPNTGELFF. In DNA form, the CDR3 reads TGTGCCAGCAGCTTAGTGGGGGGGCCGAACACCGGGGAGCTGTTTTTT. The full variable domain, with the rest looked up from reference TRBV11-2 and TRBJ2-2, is EAGVAQSPRYKIIEKRQSVAFWCNPISGHATLYWYQQILGQGPKLLIQFQNNGVVDDSQLPKDRFSAERLKGVDSTLKIQPAKLEDSAVYLCASSLVGGPNTGELFFGEGSRLTVL.

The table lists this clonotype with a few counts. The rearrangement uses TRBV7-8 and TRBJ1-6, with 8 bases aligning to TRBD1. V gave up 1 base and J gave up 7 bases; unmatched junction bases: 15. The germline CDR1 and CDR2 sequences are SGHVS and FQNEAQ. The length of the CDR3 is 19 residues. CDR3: CASSLVRQGTITPNSPLHF. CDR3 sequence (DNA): TGTGCCAGCAGCTTAGTTAGACAGGGGACCATAACCCCAAATTCACCCCTCCACTTT.

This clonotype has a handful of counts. This CDR3 is CASSLAAGAGGNTIYF. The DNA for the CDR3 is TGTGCCAGCAGCTTAGCGGCGGGGGCTGGAGGAAACACCATATATTTT. The chain carries TRBV7-2 and TRBJ1-3; possibly TRBD1 for D (6 bases). V lost 0 bases, J lost 4 bases, and 13 bases lay in between. This CDR3 has 16 amino acids. CDR1 is SGHTA, CDR2 FQGNSA, per germline.

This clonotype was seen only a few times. The DNA of the CDR3 is TGTGCCAGCAGCCCAAGGGGGGGCGGGCTCGATGGTGAGCAGTTCTTC. Amino acids: CASSPRGGGLDGEQFF. The chain combines TRBV7-2 with TRBJ2-1; maybe TRBD2 (7 bases). V lost 5 bases, J lost 9 bases, and 23 bases lay in between. Germline CDR1 SGHTA, CDR2 FQGNSA. The CDR3 sequence is 16 residues long.

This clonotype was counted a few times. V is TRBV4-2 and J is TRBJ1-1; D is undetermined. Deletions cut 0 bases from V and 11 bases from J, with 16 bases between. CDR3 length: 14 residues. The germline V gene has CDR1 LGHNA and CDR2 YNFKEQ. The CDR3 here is CASSQDPKVLGAFF. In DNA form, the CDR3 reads TGTGCCAGCAGCCAAGATCCCAAGGTGTTGGGGGCTTTCTTT.

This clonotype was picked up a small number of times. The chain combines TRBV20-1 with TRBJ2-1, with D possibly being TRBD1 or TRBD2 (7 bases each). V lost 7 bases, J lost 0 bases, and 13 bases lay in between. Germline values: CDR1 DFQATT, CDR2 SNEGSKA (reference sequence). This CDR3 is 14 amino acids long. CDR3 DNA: TGCAGTGTTCAGGGGGGGATCTCCTACAATGAGCAGTTCTTC. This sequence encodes CSVQGGISYNEQFF.

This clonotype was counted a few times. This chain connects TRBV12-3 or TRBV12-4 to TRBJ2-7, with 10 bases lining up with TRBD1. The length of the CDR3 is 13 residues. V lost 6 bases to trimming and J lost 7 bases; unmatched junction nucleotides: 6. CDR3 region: CASSSRDRGEQYV. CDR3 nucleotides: TGTGCCAGCAGCTCCCGGGACAGGGGAGAGCAGTACGTC.

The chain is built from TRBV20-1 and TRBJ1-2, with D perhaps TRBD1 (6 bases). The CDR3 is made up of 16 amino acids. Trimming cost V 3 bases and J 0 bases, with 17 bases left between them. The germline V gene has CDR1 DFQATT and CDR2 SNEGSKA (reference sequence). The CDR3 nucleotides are TGCAGTGCTAGTTTGGCCCCAAGGGGGACTAACTATGGCTACACCTTC. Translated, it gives CSASLAPRGTNYGYTF.

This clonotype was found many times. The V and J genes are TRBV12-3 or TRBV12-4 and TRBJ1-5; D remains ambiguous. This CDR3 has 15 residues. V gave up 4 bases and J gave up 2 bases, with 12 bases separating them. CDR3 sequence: CASSWGGSGNQPQHF. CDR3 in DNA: TGTGCCAGCAGTTGGGGAGGGAGCGGCAATCAGCCCCAGCATTTT.

This CDR3 reads CSASWGSRKNEQFF. The CDR3 DNA reads TGCAGTGCCTCCTGGGGGTCGAGAAAAAATGAGCAGTTCTTC. The chain is built from TRBV20-1 and TRBJ2-1, with D possibly called TRBD1 or TRBD2 (5 bases each). Germline V CDR1 and CDR2: DFQATT, SNEGSKA (reference sequence). This CDR3 region has 14 residues. V was cut by 6 bases and J by 7 bases, with 19 bases left in between.

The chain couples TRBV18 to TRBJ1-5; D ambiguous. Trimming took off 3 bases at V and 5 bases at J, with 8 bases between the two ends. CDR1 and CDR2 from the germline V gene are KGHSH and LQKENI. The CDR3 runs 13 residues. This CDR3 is CASSPYYDQPQHF. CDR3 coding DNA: TGTGCCAGCTCACCCTACTACGATCAGCCCCAGCATTTT.

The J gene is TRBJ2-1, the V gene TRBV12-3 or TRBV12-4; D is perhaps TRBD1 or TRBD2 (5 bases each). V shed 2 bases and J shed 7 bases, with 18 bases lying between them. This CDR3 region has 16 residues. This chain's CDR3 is CASSLNWLSGSNEQFF. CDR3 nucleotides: TGTGCCAGCAGTTTAAATTGGCTGTCAGGGAGTAATGAGCAGTTCTTC.

The CDR3 sequence: CASSEREITDTQYF. DNA of the CDR3: TGTGCCAGCAGTGAAAGGGAAATCACAGATACGCAGTATTTT. The genes are TRBV25-1 and TRBJ2-3; D is unclear. This CDR3 spans 14 amino acids. Germline V CDR1 and CDR2: MGHDK, SYGVNS. The V end lost 2 bases, the J end lost 2 bases, and 8 bases lay between the germline ends.

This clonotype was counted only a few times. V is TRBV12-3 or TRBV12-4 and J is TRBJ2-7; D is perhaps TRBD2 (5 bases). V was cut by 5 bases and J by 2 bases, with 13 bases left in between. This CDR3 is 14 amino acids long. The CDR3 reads CASSPREGTYEQYV. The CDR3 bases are TGTGCCAGCAGTCCCCGAGAGGGAACCTACGAGCAGTACGTC.

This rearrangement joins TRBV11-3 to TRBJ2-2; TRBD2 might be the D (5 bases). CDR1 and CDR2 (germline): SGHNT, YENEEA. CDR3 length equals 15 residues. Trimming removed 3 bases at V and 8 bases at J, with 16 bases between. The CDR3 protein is CASSFMASSGGELFF. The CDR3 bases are TGTGCCAGCAGCTTTATGGCCTCTTCGGGGGGGGAGCTGTTTTTT.

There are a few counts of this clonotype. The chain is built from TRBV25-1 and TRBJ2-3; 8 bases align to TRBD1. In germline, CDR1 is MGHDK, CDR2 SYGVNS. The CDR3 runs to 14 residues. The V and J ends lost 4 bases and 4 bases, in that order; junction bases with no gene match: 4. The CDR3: CASSVRQGSDTQYF. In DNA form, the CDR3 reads TGTGCCAGCAGTGTAAGACAGGGGTCAGATACGCAGTATTTT.

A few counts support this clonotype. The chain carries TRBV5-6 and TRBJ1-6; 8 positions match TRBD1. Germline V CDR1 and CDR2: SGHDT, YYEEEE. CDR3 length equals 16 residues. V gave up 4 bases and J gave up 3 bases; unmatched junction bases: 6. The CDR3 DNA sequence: TGTGCCAGCAGCCGGACAGGGAAAGGCTATAATTCACCCCTCCACTTT. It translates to CASSRTGKGYNSPLHF.

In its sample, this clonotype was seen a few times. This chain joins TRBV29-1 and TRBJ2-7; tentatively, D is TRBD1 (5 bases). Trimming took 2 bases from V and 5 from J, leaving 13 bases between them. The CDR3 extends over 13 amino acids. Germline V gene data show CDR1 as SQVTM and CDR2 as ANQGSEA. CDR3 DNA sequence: TGCAGCGTTGAACCTCAGGGAACCAACGAGCAGTACTTC. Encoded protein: CSVEPQGTNEQYF.

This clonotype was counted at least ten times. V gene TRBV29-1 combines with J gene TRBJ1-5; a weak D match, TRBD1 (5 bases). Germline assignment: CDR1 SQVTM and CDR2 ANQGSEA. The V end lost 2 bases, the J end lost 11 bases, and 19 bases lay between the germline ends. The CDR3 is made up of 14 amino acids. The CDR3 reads CSVEKAGNPPTQHF. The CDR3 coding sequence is TGCAGCGTTGAAAAGGCAGGGAATCCCCCGACCCAGCATTTT.

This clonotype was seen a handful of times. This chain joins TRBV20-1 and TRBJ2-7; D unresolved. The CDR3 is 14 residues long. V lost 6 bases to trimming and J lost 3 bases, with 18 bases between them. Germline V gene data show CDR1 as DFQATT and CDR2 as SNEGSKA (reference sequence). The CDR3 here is CSASGPEVGYEQYF. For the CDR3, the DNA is TGCAGTGCCAGTGGGCCCGAGGTGGGCTACGAGCAGTACTTC.

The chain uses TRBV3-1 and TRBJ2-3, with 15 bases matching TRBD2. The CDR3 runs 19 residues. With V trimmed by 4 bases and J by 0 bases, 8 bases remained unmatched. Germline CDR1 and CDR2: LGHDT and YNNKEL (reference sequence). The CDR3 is CASSPGLAGGGYSTDTQYF. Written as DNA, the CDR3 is TGTGCCAGCAGCCCGGGACTAGCGGGAGGAGGCTATAGCACAGATACGCAGTATTTT.

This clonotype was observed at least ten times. The CDR3 sequence is CASSQAAQGAQHF. The CDR3 region has the DNA TGTGCCAGCAGCCAGGCGGCACAGGGAGCCCAGCATTTT. The chain employs TRBV14 and TRBJ1-5; possibly TRBD1 for D (6 bases). The CDR3 runs to 13 residues. Germline assignment: CDR1 SGHDN and CDR2 FVKESK. V was clipped by 3 bases and J by 11 bases, with 14 bases between them. Supplemented by reference TRBV14 and TRBJ1-5, the full variable domain reads EAGVTQFPSHSVIEKGQTVTLRCDPISGHDNLYWYRRVMGKEIKFLLHFVKESKQDESGMPNNRFLAERTGGTYSTLKVQPAELEDSGVYFCASSQAAQGAQHFGDGTRLSIL.

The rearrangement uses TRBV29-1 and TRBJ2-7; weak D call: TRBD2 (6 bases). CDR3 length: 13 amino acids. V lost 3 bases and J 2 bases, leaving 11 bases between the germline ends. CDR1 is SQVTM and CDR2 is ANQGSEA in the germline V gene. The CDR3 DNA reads TGCAGCGTTGATGGGGACTTCCCCTACGAGCAGTACTTC. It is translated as CSVDGDFPYEQYF.

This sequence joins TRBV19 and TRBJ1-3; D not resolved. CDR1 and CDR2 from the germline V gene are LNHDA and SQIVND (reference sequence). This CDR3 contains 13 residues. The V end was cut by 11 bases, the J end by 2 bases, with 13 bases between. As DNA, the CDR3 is TGTGCCGTCCTCGACCGGGCTGGAAACACCATATATTTT. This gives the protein CAVLDRAGNTIYF.

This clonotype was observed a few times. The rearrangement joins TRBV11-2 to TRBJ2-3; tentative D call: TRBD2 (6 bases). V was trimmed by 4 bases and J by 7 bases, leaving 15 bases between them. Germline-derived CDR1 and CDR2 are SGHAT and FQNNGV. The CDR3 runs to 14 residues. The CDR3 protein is CASSSGGYSNTQYF. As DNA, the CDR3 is TGTGCCAGCAGCTCCGGAGGGTATTCGAATACGCAGTATTTT.